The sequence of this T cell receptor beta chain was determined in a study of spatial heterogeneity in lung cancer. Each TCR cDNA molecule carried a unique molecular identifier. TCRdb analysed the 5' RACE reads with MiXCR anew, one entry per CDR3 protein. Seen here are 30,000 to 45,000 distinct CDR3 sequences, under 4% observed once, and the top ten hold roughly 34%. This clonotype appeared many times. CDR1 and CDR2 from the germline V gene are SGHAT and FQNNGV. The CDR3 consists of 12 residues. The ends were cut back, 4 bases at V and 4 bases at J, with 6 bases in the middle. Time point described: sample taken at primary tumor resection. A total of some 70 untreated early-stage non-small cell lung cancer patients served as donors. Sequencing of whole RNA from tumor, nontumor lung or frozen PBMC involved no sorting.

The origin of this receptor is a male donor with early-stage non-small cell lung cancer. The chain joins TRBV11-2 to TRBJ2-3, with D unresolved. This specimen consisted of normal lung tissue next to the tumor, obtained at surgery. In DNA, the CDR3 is TGTGCCAGCAGCTCCCGTCCAGATACGCAGTATTTT. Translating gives CASSSRPDTQYF.